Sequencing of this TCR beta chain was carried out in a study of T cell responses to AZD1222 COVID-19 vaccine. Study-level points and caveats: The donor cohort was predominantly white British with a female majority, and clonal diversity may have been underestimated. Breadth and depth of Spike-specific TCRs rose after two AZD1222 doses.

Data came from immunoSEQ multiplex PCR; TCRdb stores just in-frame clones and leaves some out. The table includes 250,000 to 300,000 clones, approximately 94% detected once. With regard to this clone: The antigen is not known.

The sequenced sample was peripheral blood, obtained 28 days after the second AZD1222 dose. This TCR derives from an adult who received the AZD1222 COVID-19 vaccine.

Here the CDR3 reads CASSGSYPLYSNQPQHF. Here the CDR3 DNA reads TGTGCCAGCTCCGGGTCCTACCCCCTATATAGCAATCAGCCCCAGCATTTT. This chain joins TRBV28 and TRBJ1-5; D remains unclear. The V and J ends lost 8 bases and 0 bases respectively, with 20 bases between them. Germline V gives CDR1 MDHEN, CDR2 SYDVKM. CDR3 size: 17 residues.